These 4 T cell receptor beta chains originate from one sample sequenced in a study of blood T cell repertoires in COVID-19. Clones were read by immunoSEQ multiplex PCR, and TCRdb kept only the in-frame ones, dropping some. The table includes approximately 49,000 clones, 80% to 85% detected once. Material for sequencing was peripheral blood. The receptors come from a woman aged 80 or over with COVID-19, enrolled during active disease.

This clone was counted once. The gene calls are TRBV7-6 and TRBJ2-7; 8 bases align to TRBD2. Germline V lookup: CDR1 SGHVS, CDR2 FNYEAQ. V was pared by 4 bases and J by 2 bases, with 7 bases of the junction left unmatched. The CDR3 has 15 amino acids. CDR3 sequence reads: CASSSSGGLTYEQYF. The CDR3 DNA follows: TGTGCCAGCAGCTCATCGGGGGGGCTGACCTACGAGCAGTACTTC.

The genes are TRBV18 and TRBJ2-1; 7 bases match TRBD1. This CDR3 contains 17 residues. Germline CDR1 and CDR2: KGHSH and LQKENI. V trimming: 3 bases; J trimming: 6 bases; junction bases outside the gene matches: 14. CDR3 protein: CASSPLDSGQMSNEQFF. DNA for the CDR3: TGTGCCAGCTCACCTTTAGACTCGGGACAGATGAGCAATGAGCAGTTCTTC.

This clone was seen only once. The chain combines TRBV3-1 (or the pseudogene TRBV3-2) with TRBJ2-5, with a tentative D call TRBD1 (6 bases). The CDR3 runs to 16 residues. The germline CDR1 and CDR2 sequences are LGHDT and YNNKEL (reference sequence). Trimming cost V 0 bases and J 5 bases, with 16 bases left between them. The CDR3 DNA follows: TGTGCCAGCAGCCAAGATGAGGGGGTTCTGGGGGAGACCCAGTACTTC. It specifies CASSQDEGVLGETQYF.

The chain has TRBV3-1 (or the pseudogene TRBV3-2) and TRBJ1-2; TRBD1 matches at 7 bases. Germline CDR1 LGHDT, CDR2 YNNKEL (reference sequence). The trim removed 4 bases at V and 4 bases at J, leaving 12 bases unmatched. The CDR3 is 16 amino acids. CDR3 in amino acids: CASSLYIDRAAYGYTF. DNA of the CDR3: TGTGCCAGCAGCCTCTACATTGACAGGGCAGCCTATGGCTACACCTTC.